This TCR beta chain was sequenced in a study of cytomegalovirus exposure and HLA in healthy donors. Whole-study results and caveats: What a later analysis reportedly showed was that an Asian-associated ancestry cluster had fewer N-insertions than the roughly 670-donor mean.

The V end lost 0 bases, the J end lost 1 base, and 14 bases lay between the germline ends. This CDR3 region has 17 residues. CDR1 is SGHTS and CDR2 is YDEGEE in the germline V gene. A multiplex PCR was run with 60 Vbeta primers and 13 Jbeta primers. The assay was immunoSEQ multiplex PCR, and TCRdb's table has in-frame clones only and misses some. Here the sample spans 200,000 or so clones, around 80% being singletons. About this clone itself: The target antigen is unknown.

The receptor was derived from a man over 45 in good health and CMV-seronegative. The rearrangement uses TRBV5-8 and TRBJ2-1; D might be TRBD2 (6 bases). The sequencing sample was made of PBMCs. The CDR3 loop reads CASSLVLAAISYNEQFF. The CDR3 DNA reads TGTGCCAGCAGCTTGGTATTAGCGGCGATTTCCTACAATGAGCAGTTCTTC.